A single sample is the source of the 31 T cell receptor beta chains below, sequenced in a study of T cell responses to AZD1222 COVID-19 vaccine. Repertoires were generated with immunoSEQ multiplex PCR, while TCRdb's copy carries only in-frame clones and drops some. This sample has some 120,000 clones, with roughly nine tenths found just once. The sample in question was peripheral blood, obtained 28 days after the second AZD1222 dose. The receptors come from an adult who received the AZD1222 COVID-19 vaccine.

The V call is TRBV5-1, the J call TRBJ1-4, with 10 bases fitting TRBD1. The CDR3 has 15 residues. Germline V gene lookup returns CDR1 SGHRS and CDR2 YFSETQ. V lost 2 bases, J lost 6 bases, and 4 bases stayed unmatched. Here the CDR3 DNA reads TGCGCCAGCAGCTTAGGACAGGGGGGATATGAAAAACTGTTTTTT. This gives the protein CASSLGQGGYEKLFF.

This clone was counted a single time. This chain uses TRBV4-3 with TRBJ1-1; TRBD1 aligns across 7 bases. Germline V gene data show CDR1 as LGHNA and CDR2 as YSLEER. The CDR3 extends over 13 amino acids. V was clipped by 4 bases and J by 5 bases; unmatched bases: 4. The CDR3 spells CASSLPGGTEAFF. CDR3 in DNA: TGCGCCAGCAGCCTCCCAGGGGGGACTGAAGCTTTCTTT.

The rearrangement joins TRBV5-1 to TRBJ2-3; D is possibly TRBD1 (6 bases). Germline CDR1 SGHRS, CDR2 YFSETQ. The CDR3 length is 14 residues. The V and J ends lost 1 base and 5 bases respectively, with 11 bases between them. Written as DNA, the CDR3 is TGCGCCAGCAGCTTGACAGGGTTAGGAGATACGCAGTATTTT. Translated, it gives CASSLTGLGDTQYF.

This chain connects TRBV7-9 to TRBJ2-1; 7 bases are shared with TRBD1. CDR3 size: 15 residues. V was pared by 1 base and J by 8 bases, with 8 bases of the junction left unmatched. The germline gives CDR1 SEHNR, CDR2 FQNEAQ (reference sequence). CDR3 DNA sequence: TGTGCCAGCAGCTTAGAGGGGGCCCCATGGGATGAGCAGTTCTTC. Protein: CASSLEGAPWDEQFF.

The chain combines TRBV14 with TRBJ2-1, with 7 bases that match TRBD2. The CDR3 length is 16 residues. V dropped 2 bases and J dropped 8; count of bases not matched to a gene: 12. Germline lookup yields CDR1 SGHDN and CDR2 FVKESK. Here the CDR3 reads CASSQLGGGPRDEQFF. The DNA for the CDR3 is TGTGCCAGCAGCCAACTCGGGGGAGGGCCTAGGGATGAGCAGTTCTTC.

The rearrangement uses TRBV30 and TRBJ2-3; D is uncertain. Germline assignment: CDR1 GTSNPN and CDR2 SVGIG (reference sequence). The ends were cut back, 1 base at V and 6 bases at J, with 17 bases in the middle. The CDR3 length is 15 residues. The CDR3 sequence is CAWSDDPSAMDTQYF. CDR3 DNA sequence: TGTGCCTGGAGTGACGACCCGAGCGCGATGGATACGCAGTATTTT.

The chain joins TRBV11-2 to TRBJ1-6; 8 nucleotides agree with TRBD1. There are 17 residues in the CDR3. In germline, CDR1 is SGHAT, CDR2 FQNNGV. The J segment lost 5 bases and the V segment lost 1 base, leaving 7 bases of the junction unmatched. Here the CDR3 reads CASSLVGQGFNNSPLHF. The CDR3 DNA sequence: TGTGCCAGCAGCTTAGTAGGACAGGGTTTTAATAATTCACCCCTCCACTTT.

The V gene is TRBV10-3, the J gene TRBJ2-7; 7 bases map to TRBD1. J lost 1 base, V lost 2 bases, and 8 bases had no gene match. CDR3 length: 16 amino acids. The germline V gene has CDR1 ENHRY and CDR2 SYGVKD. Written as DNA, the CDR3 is TGTGCCATCAGTGAGAATGGGGACAGTGGTTCCTACGAGCAGTACTTC. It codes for CAISENGDSGSYEQYF.

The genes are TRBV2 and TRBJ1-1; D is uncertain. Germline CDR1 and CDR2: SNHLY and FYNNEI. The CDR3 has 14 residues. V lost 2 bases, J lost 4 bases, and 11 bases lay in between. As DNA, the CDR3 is TGTGCCAGCAGTGAATTCACTTTCTCCACTGAAGCTTTCTTT. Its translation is CASSEFTFSTEAFF.

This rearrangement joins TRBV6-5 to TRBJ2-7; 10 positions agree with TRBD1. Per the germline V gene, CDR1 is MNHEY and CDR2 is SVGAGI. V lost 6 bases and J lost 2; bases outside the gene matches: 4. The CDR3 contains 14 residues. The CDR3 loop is CASRRTGGPYEQYF. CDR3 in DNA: TGTGCCAGCAGGCGGACAGGGGGTCCCTACGAGCAGTACTTC.

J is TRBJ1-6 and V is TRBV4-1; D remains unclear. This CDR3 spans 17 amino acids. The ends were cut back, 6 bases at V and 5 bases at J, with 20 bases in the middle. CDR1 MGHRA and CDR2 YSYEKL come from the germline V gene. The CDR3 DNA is TGCGCCAGCAGACACCCTTTGGCAAGTAAAAATAATTCACCCCTCCACTTT. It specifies CASRHPLASKNNSPLHF.

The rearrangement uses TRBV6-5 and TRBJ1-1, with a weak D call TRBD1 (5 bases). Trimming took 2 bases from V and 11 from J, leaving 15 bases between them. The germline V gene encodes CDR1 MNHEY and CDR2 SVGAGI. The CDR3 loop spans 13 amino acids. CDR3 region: CASSYGEHGGAFF. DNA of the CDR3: TGTGCCAGCAGTTACGGGGAACACGGGGGGGCTTTCTTT.

The CDR3 reads CSASLQGSAEAFF. The CDR3 coding sequence is TGCAGTGCTAGTTTGCAGGGTTCTGCTGAAGCTTTCTTT. The rearrangement joins TRBV20-1 to TRBJ1-1; D is perhaps TRBD1 (5 bases). V was shortened by 3 bases and J by 6 bases, with 14 bases between the two germline ends. Germline CDR1 reads DFQATT; CDR2 reads SNEGSKA (reference sequence). The CDR3 is 13 residues long.

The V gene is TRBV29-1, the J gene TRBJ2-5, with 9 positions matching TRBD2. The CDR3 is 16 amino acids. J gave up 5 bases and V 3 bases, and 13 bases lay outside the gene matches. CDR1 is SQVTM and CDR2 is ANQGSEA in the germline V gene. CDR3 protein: CSVEGALAGLGETQYF. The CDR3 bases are TGCAGCGTTGAGGGAGCCCTAGCGGGGCTCGGCGAGACCCAGTACTTC.

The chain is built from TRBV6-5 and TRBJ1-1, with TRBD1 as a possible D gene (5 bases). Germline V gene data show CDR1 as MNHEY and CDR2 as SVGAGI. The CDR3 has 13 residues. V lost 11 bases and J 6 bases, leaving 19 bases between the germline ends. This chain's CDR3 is CAARGTAVAEAFF. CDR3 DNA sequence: TGTGCCGCTCGTGGGACGGCGGTCGCTGAAGCTTTCTTT.

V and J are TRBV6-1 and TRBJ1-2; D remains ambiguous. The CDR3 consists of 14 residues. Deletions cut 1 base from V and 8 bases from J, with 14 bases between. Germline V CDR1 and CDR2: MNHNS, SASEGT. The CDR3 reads CASSEVKGIGGYTF. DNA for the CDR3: TGTGCCAGCAGTGAAGTGAAGGGTATCGGAGGCTACACCTTC.

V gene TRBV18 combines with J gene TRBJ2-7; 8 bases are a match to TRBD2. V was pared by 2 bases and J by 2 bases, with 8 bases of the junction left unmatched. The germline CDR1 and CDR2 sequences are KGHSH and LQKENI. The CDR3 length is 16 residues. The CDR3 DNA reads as TGTGCCAGCTCACCAAAAAGCGGGGGAAACCCCTACGAGCAGTACTTC. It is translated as CASSPKSGGNPYEQYF.

The CDR3 DNA reads as TGTGCCAGCAGCCAAGGGCAGGGGGGAACCTACGAGCAGTACTTC. This sequence encodes CASSQGQGGTYEQYF. The V and J genes are TRBV4-2 and TRBJ2-7; maybe TRBD1 (7 bases). The CDR3 extends over 15 amino acids. V was shortened by 1 base and J by 2 bases, with 12 bases between the two germline ends. The germline CDR1 and CDR2 sequences are LGHNA and YNFKEQ.

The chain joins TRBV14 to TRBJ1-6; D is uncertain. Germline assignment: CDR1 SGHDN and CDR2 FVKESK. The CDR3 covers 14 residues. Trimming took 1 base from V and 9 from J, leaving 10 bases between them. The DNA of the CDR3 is TGTGCCAGCAGCCAAGGGTACCGATCTTCACCCCTCCACTTT. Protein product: CASSQGYRSSPLHF.

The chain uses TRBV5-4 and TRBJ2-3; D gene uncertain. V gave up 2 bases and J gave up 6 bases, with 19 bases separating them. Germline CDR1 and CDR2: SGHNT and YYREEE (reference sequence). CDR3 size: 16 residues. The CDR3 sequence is CASSFLVTKGVDTQYF. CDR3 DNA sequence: TGTGCCAGCAGCTTTCTGGTGACCAAAGGTGTTGATACGCAGTATTTT.

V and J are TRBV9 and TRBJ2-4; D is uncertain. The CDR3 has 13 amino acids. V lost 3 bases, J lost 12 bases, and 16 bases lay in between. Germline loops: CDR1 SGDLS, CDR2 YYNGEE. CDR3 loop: CASSALVGETQYF. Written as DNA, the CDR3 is TGTGCCAGCAGCGCCCTGGTTGGGGAAACTCAGTACTTC.

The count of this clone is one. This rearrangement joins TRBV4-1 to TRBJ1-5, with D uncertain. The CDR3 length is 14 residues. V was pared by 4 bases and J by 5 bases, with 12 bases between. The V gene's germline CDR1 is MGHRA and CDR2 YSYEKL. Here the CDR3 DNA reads TGCGCCAGCAGCCGGGCGGGGTCTCATCAGCCCCAGCATTTT. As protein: CASSRAGSHQPQHF.

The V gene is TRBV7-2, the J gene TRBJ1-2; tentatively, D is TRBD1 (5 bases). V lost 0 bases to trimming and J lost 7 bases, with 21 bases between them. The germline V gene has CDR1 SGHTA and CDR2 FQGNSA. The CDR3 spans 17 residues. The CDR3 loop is CASSLAPVKGRAGGYTF. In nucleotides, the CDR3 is TGTGCCAGCAGCTTAGCGCCCGTTAAGGGCAGGGCAGGTGGCTACACCTTC.

The CDR3 here is CASVRGSNEKLFF. The CDR3 DNA sequence: TGTGCCAGCGTGAGGGGGTCAAATGAAAAACTGTTTTTT. The genes are TRBV2 and TRBJ1-4; the D gene is possibly TRBD1 (6 bases). In germline, CDR1 is SNHLY, CDR2 FYNNEI. This CDR3 spans 13 amino acids. V was trimmed by 8 bases and J by 5 bases, leaving 12 bases between them. The complete variable domain, with remaining parts taken from reference TRBV2 and TRBJ1-4, reads EPEVTQTPSHQVTQMGQEVILRCVPISNHLYFYWYRQILGQKVEFLVSFYNNEISEKSEIFDDQFSVERPDGSNFTLKIRSTKLEDSAMYFCASVRGSNEKLFFGSGTQLSVL.

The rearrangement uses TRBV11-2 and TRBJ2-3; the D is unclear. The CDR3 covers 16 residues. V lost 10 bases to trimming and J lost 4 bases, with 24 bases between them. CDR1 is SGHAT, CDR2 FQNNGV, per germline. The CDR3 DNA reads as TGTGCCATCACCGAGACCCTCAATTCCATCGCAGATACGCAGTATTTT. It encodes CAITETLNSIADTQYF.

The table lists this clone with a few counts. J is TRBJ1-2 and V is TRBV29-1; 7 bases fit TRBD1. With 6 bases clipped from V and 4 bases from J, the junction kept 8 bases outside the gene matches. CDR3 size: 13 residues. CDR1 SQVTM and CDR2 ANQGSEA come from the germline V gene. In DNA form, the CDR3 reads TGCAGCGTAGACAGGGATGTCGGCTATGGCTACACCTTC. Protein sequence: CSVDRDVGYGYTF.

The CDR3 DNA sequence: TGCGCCAGCAGCTTTGAGGGGATAATCACTGAAGCTTTCTTT. Its translation is CASSFEGIITEAFF. V usage is TRBV5-1 and J usage is TRBJ1-1; D might be TRBD1 (5 bases). Germline CDR1 reads SGHRS; CDR2 reads YFSETQ. CDR3 length equals 14 residues. Trimming pared 2 bases from V and 4 bases from J, leaving 12 bases between.

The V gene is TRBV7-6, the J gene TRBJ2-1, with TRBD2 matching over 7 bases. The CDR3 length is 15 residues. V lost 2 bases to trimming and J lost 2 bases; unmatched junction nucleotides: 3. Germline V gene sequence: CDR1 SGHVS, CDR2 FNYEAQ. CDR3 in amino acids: CASSLSLATYNEQFF. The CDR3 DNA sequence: TGTGCCAGCAGCTTATCACTAGCGACCTACAATGAGCAGTTCTTC.

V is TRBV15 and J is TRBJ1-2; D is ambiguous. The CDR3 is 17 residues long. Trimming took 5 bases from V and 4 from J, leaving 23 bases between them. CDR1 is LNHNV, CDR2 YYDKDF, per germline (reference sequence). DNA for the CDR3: TGTGCCACCAGCCCGCGACCCAGCAACCGCCTCCTCTATGGCTACACCTTC. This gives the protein CATSPRPSNRLLYGYTF. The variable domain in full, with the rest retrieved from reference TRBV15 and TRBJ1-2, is DAMVIQNPRYQVTQFGKPVTLSCSQTLNHNVMYWYQQKSSQAPKLLFHYYDKDFNNEADTPDNFQSRRPNTSFCFLDIRSPGLGDTAMYLCATSPRPSNRLLYGYTFGSGTRLTVV.

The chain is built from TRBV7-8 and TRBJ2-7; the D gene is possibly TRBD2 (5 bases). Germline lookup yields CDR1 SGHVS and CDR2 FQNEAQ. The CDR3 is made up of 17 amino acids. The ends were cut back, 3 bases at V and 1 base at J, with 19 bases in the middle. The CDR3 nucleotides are TGTGCCAGCAGCTTGAGTTGGTCCAGCGGTTATTCCTACGAGCAGTACTTC. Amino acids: CASSLSWSSGYSYEQYF. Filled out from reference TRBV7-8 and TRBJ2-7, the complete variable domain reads GAGVSQSPRYKVAKRGQDVALRCDPISGHVSLFWYQQALGQGPEFLTYFQNEAQLDKSGLPSDRFFAERPEGSVSTLKIQRTQQEDSAVYLCASSLSWSSGYSYEQYFGPGTRLTVT.

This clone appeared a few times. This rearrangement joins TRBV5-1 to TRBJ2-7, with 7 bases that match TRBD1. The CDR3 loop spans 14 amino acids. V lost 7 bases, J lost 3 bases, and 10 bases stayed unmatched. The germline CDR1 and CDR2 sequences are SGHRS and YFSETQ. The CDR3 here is CASRQGGTDYEQYF. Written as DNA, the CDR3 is TGCGCCAGCCGCCAGGGTGGGACAGACTACGAGCAGTACTTC.